What follows is one T cell receptor beta chain and its context. As yet, its antigen is unknown. The data belong to a study of shared clonotypes between healthy human individuals. Study-level results: It was observed that 4% to 6% of naive CD4 clonotypes were shared across several donors.

From CD4+ cells came CD45RA+ naive and CD45RA-negative memory subsets. CDR3 length: 13 amino acids. Germline V gives CDR1 MNHNY, CDR2 SVGAGI (reference sequence). V lost 5 bases to trimming and J lost 7 bases, with 14 bases between them. It was at deep level that the assay was run. Produced via immunoSEQ multiplex PCR; TCRdb's table is partial and in-frame only. The repertoire holds about 2.5 million clones, around 92% seen once, with about 0.36% in the top ten. The chain is built from TRBV6-6 and TRBJ1-1; D unresolved. The clonotype comes from a man younger than 30 in good health. Some clones in this sample may be carry-over from other donors' samples. The sample consisted of naive CD4+ T cells from PBMCs. Subset noted: CD45RA+ positively selected. CDR3 region: CASSTEAFLEAFF. CDR3 in DNA: TGTGCCAGCAGTACTGAAGCCTTCCTTGAAGCTTTCTTT.